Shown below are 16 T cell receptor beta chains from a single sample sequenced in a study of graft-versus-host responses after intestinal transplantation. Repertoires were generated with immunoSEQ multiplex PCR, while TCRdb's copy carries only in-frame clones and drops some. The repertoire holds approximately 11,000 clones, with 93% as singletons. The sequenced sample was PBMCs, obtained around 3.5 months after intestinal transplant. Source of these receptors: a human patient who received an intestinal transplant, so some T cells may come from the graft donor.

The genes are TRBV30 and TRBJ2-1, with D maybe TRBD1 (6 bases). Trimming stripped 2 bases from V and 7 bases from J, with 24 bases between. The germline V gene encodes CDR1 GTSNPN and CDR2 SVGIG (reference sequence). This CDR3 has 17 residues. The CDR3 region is CAWSYRAPGRLRNEQFF. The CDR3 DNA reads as TGTGCCTGGAGTTACAGGGCCCCTGGGCGTTTGAGGAATGAGCAGTTCTTC.

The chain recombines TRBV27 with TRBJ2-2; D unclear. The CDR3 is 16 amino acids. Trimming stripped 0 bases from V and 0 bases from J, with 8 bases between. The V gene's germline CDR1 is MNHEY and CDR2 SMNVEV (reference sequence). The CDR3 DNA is TGTGCCAGCAGTTTATCGCTCAACCCGAACACCGGGGAGCTGTTTTTT. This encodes CASSLSLNPNTGELFF.

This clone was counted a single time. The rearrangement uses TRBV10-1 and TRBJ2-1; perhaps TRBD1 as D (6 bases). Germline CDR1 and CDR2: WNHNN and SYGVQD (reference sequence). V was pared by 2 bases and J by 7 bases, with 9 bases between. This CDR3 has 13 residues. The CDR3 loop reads CASSEDRRNEQFF. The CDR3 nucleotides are TGCGCCAGCAGTGAGGACAGGAGAAATGAGCAGTTCTTC.

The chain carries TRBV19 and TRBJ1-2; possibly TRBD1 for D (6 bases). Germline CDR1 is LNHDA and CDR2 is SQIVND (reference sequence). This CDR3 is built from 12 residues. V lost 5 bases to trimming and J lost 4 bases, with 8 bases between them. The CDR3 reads CASSEGVYGYTF. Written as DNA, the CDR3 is TGTGCCAGTAGTGAGGGGGTCTATGGCTACACCTTC.

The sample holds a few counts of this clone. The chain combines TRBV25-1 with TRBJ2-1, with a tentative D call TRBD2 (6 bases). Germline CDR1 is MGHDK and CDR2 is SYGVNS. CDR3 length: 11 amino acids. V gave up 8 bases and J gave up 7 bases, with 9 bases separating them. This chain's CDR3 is CASSGANEQFF. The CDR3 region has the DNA TGTGCCAGCTCGGGAGCAAATGAGCAGTTCTTC.

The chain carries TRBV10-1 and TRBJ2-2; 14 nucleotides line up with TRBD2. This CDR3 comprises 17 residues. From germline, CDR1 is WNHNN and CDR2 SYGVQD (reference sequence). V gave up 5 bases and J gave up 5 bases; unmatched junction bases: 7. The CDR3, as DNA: TGCGCCAGCAGTTCCGGGACTAGCGGGAGCGTGACCGGGGAGCTGTTTTTT. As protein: CASSSGTSGSVTGELFF.

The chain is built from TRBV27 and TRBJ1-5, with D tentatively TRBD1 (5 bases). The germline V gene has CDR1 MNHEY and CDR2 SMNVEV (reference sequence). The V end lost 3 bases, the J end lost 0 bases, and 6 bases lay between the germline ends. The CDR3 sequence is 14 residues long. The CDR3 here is CASSFQGSNQPQHF. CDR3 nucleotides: TGTGCCAGCAGTTTCCAGGGTAGCAATCAGCCCCAGCATTTT.

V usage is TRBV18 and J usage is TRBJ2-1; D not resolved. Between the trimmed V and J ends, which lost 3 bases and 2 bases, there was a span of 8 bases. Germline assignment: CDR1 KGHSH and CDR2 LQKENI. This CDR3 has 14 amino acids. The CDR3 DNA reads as TGTGCCAGCTCACCGGTACATCCCTACAATGAGCAGTTCTTC. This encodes CASSPVHPYNEQFF.

CDR3: CASSSDGYEQYF. The DNA of the CDR3 is TGTGCCAGCAGCTCGGACGGCTACGAGCAGTACTTC. The V gene is TRBV13, the J gene TRBJ2-7; D is uncertain. CDR3 length: 12 residues. V lost 4 bases to trimming and J lost 3 bases, with 7 bases between them. Germline V gene lookup returns CDR1 PRHDT and CDR2 FYEKMQ (reference sequence).

In nucleotides, the CDR3 is TGTGCCAGCAGTTACCCGTCCGGGACAGACACTGAAGCTTTCTTT. This encodes CASSYPSGTDTEAFF. The chain links TRBV6-5 to TRBJ1-1; 7 bases are a match to TRBD1. The V gene end was trimmed by 2 bases and the J gene end by 3 bases; junction bases not matched to a gene: 6. The CDR3 is made up of 15 amino acids. From germline, CDR1 is MNHEY and CDR2 SVGAGI.

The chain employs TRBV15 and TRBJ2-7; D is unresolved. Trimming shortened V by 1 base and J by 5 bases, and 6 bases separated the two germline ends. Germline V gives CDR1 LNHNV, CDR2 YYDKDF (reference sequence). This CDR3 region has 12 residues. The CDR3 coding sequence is TGTGCCACCAGCAGAGGTGGGGACGAGCAGTACTTC. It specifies CATSRGGDEQYF.

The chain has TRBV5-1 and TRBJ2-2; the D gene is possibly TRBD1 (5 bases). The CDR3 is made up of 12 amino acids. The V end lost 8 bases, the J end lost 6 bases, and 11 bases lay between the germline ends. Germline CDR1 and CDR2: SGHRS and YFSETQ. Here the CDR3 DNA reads TGCGCCAGTTCAGGGTCCTCCGGGGAGCTGTTTTTT. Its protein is CASSGSSGELFF. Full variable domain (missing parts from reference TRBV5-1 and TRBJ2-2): KAGVTQTPRYLIKTRGQQVTLSCSPISGHRSVSWYQQTPGQGLQFLFEYFSETQRNKGNFPGRFSGRQFSNSRSEMNVSTLELGDSALYLCASSGSSGELFFGEGSRLTVL.

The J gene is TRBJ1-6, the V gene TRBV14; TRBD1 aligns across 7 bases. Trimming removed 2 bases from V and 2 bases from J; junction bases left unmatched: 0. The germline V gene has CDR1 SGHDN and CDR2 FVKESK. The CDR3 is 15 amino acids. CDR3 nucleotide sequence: TGTGCCAGCAGCCAAACAGGGGCCTATAATTCACCCCTCCACTTT. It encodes CASSQTGAYNSPLHF.

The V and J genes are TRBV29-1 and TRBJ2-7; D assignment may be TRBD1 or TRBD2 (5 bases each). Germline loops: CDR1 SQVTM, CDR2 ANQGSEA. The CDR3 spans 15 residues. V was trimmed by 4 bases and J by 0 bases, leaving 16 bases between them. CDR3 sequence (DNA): TGCAGCGTTGTACTCCGGGACCGAAGCTCCTACGAGCAGTACTTC. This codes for CSVVLRDRSSYEQYF.

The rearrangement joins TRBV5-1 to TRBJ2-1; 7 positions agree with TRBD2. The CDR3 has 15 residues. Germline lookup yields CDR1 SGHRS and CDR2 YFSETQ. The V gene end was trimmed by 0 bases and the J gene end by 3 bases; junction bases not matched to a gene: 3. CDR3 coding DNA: TGCGCCAGCAGCTTGGTTGGCGGGAGCTACAATGAGCAGTTCTTC. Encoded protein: CASSLVGGSYNEQFF.

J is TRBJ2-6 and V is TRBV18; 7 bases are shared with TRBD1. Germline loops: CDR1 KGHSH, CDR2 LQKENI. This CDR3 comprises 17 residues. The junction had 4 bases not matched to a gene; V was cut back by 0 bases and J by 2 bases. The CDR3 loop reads CASSPPNQGAGANVLTF. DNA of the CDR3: TGTGCCAGCTCACCACCGAATCAGGGGGCTGGGGCCAACGTCCTGACTTTC.